This T cell receptor beta chain was documented in a study of CD8+ T cells in alopecia areata. V was pared by 5 bases and J by 2 bases, with 12 bases between. Germline CDR1 is KGHSH and CDR2 is LQKENI. This CDR3 contains 14 residues. In regard to this clone: The target antigen is unknown.

Whole-study findings and limits: Alopecia totalis/universalis scalp especially showed more expanded CD8+ clones than normal scalp. There were also resident alphabeta T cells of normal skin sequenced in scalp samples.

The sequencing template was cDNA reverse transcribed from extracted RNA. Produced via immunoSEQ multiplex PCR; TCRdb's table is partial and in-frame only. In the table there are over 200,000 clones, about 53% of which are singletons. This TCR derives from a human donor with alopecia areata. Here the sequenced sample was CD4+ T cells sorted from blood, taken at week 0. This chain links TRBV18 with TRBJ2-5; D might be TRBD2 (6 bases). The CDR3 coding sequence is TGTGCCAGCTCAACCGGGACTGAGCAAGAGACCCAGTACTTC. Translated: CASSTGTEQETQYF.